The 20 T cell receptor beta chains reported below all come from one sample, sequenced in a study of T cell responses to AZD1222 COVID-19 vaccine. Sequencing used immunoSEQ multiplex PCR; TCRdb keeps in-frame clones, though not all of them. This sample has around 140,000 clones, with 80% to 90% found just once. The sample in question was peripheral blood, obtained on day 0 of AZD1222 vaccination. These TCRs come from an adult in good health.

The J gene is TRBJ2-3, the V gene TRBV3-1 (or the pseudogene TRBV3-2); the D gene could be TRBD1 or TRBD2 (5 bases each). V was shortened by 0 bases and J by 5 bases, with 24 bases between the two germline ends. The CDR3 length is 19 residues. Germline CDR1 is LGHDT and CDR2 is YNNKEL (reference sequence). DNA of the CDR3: TGTGCCAGCAGCCAAGAGCACCGTGGAAAGCGCGTTGGGGGAGATACGCAGTATTTT. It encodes CASSQEHRGKRVGGDTQYF.

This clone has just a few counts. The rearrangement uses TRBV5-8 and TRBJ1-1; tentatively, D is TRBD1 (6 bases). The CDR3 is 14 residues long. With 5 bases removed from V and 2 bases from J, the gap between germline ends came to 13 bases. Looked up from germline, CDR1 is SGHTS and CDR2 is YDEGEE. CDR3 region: CASRPRQANTEAFF. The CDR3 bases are TGTGCCAGCAGACCGAGACAGGCCAACACTGAAGCTTTCTTT.

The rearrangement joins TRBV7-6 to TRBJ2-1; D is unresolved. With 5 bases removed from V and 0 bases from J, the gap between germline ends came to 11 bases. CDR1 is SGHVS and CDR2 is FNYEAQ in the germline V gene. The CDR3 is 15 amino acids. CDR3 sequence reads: CASSLFGGSYNEQFF. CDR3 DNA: TGTGCCAGCAGCCTCTTTGGCGGCTCCTACAATGAGCAGTTCTTC.

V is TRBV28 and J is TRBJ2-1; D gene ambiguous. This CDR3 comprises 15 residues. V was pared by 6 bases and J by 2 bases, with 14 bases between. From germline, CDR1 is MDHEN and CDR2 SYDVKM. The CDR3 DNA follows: TGTGCCAGCAGGGGGTTTAGTGGGGCCTACAATGAGCAGTTCTTC. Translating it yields CASRGFSGAYNEQFF.

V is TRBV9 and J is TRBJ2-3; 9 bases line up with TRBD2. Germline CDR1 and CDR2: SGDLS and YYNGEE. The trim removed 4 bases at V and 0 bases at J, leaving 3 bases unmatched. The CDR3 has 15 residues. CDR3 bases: TGTGCCAGCAGCACCAGCGGGGGGAGCACAGATACGCAGTATTTT. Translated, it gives CASSTSGGSTDTQYF.

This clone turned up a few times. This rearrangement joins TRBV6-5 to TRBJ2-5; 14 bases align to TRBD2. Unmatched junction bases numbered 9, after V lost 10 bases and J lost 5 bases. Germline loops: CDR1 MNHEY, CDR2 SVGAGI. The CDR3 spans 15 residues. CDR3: CATRRTSGGFETQYF. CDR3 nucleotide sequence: TGTGCCACCAGAAGGACTAGCGGGGGGTTCGAGACCCAGTACTTC.

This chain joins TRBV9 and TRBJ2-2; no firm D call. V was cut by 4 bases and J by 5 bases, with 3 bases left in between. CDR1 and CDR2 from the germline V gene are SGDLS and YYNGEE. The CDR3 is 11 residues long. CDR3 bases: TGTGCCAGCAGCACGACCGGGGAGCTGTTTTTT. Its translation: CASSTTGELFF.

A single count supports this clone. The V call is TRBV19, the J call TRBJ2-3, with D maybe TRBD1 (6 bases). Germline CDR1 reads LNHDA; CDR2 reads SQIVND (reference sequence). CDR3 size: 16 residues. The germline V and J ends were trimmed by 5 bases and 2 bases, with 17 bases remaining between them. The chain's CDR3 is CASSQPRDTLTDTQYF. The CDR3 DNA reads TGTGCCAGTAGTCAGCCCCGGGACACCCTCACAGATACGCAGTATTTT.

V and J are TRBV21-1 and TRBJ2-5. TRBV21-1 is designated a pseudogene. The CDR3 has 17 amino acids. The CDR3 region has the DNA TGTGCCAGCAGCAAAGCGCAGGATGAGGAGAGTCAAGAGACCCAGTACTTC. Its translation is CASSKAQDEESQETQYF.

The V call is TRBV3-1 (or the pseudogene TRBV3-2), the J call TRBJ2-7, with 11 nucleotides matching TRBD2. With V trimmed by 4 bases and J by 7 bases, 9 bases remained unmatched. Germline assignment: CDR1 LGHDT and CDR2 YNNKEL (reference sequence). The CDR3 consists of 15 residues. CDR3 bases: TGTGCCAGCAGCCTGCTTAGCGGGAGGGCCCGGGAGCAGTACTTC. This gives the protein CASSLLSGRAREQYF.

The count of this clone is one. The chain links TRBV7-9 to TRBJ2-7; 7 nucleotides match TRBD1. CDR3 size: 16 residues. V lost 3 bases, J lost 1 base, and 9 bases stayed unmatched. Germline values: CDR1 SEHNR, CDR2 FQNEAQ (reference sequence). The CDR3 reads CASSFSGTVRSYEQYF. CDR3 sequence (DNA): TGTGCCAGCAGCTTCTCCGGGACAGTACGATCCTACGAGCAGTACTTC.

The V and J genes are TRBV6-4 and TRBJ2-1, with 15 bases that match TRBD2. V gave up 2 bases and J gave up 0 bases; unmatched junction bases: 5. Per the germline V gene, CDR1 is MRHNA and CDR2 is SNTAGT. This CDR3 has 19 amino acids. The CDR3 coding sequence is TGTGCCAGCAGTGACCAAGGACTAGCGGGGGGGAGCTCCTACAATGAGCAGTTCTTC. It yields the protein CASSDQGLAGGSSYNEQFF.

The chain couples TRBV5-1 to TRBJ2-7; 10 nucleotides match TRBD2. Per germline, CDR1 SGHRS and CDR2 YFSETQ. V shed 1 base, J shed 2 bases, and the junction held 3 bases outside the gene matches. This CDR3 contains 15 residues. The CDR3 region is CASSLKLAGTYEQYF. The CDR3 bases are TGCGCCAGCAGCTTGAAACTAGCGGGGACCTACGAGCAGTACTTC.

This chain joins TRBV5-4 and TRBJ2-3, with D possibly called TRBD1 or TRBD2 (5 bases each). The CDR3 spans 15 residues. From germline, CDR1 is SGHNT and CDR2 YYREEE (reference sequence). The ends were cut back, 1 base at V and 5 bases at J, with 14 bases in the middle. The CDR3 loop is CASSLITGGGDTQYF. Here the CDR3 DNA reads TGTGCCAGCAGCTTGATAACGGGTGGGGGAGATACGCAGTATTTT.

For the CDR3, the DNA is TGTGCCAGCTCACCACCGGCGTCTCGCACAGATACGCAGTATTTT. It encodes CASSPPASRTDTQYF. V gene TRBV18 combines with J gene TRBJ2-3; D not resolved. The CDR3 is made up of 15 amino acids. The V end lost 0 bases, the J end lost 1 base, and 8 bases lay between the germline ends. Germline CDR1 reads KGHSH; CDR2 reads LQKENI. Using reference TRBV18 and TRBJ2-3 for the parts outside the CDR3, the full variable domain is NAGVMQNPRHLVRRRGQEARLRCSPMKGHSHVYWYRQLPEEGLKFMVYLQKENIIDESGMPKERFSAEFPKEGPSILRIQQVVRGDSAAYFCASSPPASRTDTQYFGPGTRLTVL.

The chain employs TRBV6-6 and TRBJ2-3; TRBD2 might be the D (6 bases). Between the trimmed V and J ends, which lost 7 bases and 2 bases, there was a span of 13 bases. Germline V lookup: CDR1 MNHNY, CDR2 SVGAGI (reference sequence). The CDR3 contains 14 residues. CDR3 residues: CASKTDYNTDTQYF. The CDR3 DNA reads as TGTGCCAGCAAGACGGACTACAACACAGATACGCAGTATTTT.

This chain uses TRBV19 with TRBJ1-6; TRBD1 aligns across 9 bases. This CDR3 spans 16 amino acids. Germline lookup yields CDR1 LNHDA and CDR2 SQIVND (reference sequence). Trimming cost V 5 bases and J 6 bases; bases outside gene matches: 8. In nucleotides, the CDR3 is TGTGCCAGTAGTGGACTGGGACAGGGCCCTAATTCACCCCTCCACTTT. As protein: CASSGLGQGPNSPLHF.

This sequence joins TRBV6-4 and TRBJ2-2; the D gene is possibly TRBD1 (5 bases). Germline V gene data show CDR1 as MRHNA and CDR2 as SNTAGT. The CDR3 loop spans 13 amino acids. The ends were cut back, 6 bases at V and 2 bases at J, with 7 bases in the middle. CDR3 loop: CASSQGNTGELFF. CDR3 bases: TGTGCCAGCAGCCAGGGCAACACCGGGGAGCTGTTTTTT.

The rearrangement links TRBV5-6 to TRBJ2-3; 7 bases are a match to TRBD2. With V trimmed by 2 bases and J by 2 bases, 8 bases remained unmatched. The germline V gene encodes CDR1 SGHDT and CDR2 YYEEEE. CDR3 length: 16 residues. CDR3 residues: CASSFLAAGPTDTQYF. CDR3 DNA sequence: TGTGCCAGCAGCTTTCTAGCAGCGGGACCCACAGATACGCAGTATTTT.

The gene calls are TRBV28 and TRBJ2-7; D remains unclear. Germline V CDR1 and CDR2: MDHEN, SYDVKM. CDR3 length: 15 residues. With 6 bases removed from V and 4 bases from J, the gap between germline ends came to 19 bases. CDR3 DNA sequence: TGTGCCAGCAGAAACCTAGGGCAGGAAACTTACGAGCAGTACTTC. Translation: CASRNLGQETYEQYF.